Reported below is one T cell receptor beta chain. The sample is drawn from a study of blood T cell repertoires in COVID-19. Study-level information: From the United States, Italy and Spain came samples of acute and convalescent COVID-19. T cells, B-cell-depleted T cells, or PBMCs provided the cDNA or gDNA that served as material.

Germline-derived CDR1 and CDR2 are MRHNA and SNTAGT. The CDR3 spans 14 residues. After removal of 6 bases from V and 7 bases from J, the junction contained 3 bases not matched to a gene. Clones were read by immunoSEQ multiplex PCR, and TCRdb kept only the in-frame ones, dropping some. This table has 200,000 to 300,000 clones, roughly 84% appearing once. The material sequenced was peripheral blood. This receptor was obtained from a human donor in a cohort sampled during active COVID-19. V gene TRBV6-4 combines with J gene TRBJ1-6; 10 bases agree with TRBD1. CDR3 residues: CASSRQGANSPLHF. The CDR3 DNA follows: TGTGCCAGCAGCAGACAGGGGGCCAATTCACCCCTCCACTTT.